The sequence of this T cell receptor beta chain was determined in a study of early stage breast cancer tumors. The protocol was immunoSEQ multiplex PCR, while the TCRdb copy is restricted to in-frame clones and leaves out a portion. The sample lists 39,000 or so clones, around 72% seen once, with around 6.7% in the top ten. Findings of the study overall: Enriched TCRB sequences shared across patients were mostly commonly generated sequences. Functional markers like CD4, CD8 and FOXP3 were missed in bulk sequencing. Tumors had roughly 2.5-fold higher T cell density than normal breast.

Concerning this clone itself: The antigen is undetermined.

V was pared by 3 bases and J by 1 base, with 2 bases of the junction left unmatched. The germline gives CDR1 SGHNT, CDR2 YENEEA. The CDR3 sequence is 15 residues long. The specimen sequenced was blood. The chain uses TRBV11-3 and TRBJ2-1, with 8 bases identical to TRBD2. The sequence was collected from a person aged 45 to 59 with breast cancer. The CDR3 DNA reads as TGTGCCAGCAGCTTGATAGCGGGGTCCTACAATGAGCAGTTCTTC. It codes for CASSLIAGSYNEQFF.